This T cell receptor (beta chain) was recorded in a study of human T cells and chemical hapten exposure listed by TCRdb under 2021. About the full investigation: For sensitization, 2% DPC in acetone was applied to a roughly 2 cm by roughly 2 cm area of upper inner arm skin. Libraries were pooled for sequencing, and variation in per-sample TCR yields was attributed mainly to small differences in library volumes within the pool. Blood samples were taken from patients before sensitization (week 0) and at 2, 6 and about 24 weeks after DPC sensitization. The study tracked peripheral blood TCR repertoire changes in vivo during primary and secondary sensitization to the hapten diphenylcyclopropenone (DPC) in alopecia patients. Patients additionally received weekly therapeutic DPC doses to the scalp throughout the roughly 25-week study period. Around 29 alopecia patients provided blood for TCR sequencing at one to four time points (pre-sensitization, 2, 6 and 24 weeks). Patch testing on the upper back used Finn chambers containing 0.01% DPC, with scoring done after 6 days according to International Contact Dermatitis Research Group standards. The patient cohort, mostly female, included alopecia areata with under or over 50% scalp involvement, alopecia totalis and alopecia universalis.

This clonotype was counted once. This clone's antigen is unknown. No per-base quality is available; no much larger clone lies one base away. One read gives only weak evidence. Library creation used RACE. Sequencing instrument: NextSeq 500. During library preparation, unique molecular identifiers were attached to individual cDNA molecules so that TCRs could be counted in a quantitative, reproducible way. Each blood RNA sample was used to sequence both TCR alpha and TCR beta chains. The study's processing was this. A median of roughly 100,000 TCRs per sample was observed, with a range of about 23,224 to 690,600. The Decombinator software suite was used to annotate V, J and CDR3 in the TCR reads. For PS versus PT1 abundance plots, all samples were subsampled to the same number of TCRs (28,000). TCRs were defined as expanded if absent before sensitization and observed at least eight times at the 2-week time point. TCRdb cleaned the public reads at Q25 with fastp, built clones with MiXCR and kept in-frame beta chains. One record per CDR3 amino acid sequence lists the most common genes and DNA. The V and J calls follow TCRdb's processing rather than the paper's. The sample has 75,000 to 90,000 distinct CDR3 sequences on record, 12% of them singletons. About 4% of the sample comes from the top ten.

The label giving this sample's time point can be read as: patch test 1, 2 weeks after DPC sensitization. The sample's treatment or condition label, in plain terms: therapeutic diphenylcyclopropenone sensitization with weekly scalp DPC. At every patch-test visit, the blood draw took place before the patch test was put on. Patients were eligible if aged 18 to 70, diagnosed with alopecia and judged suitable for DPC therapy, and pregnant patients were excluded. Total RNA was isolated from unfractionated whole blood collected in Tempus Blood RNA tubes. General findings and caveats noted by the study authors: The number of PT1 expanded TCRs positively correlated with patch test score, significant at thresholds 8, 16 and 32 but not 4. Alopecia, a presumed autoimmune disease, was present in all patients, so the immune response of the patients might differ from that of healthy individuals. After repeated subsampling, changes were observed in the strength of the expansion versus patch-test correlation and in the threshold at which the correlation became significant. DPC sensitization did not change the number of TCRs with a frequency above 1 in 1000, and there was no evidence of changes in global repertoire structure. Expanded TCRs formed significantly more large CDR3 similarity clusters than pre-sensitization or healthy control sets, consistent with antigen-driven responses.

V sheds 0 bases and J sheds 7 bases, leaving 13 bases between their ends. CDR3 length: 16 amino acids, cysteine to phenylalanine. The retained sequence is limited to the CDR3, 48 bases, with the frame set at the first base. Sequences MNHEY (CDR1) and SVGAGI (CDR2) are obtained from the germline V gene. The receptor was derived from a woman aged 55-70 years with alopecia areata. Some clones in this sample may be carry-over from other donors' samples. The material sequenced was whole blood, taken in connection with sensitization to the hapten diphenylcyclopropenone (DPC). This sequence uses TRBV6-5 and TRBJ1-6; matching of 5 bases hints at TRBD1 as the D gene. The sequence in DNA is TGTGCCAGCAGTTACTCCTCCGCAGGGCACAATTCACCCCTCCACTTT. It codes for CASSYSSAGHNSPLHF.